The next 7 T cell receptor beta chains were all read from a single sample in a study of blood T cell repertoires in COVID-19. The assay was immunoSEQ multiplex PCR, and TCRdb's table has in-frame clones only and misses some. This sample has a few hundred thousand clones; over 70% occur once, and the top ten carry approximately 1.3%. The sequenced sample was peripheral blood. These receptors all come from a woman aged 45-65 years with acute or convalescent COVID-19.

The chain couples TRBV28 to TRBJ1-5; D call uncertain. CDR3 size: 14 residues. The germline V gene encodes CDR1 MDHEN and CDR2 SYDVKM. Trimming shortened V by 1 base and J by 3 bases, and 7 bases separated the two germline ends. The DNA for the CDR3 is TGTGCCAGCAGTTTATACCAGGCCAATCAGCCCCAGCATTTT. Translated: CASSLYQANQPQHF.

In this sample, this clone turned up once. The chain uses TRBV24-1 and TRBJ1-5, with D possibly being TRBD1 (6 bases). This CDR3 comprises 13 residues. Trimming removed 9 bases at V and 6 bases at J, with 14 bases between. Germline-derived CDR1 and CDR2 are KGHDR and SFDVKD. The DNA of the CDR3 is TGTGCCACCTCGGACAGAGCCTCTCAGCCCCAGCATTTT. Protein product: CATSDRASQPQHF.

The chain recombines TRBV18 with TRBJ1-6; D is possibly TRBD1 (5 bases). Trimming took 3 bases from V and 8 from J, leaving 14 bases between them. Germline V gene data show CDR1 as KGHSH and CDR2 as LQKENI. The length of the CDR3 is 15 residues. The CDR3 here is CASSPRQGGDSPLHF. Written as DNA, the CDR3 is TGTGCCAGCTCACCCAGGCAGGGAGGGGATTCACCCCTCCACTTT.

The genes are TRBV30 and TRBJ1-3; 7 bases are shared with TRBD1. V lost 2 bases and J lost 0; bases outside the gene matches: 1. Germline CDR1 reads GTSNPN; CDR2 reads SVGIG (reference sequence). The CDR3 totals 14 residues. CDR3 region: CAWSPGGSGNTIYF. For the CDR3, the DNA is TGTGCCTGGAGTCCAGGGGGCTCTGGAAACACCATATATTTT.

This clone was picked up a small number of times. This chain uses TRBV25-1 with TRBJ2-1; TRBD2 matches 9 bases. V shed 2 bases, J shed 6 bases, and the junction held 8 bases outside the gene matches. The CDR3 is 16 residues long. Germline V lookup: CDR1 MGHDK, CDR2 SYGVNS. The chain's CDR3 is CASSEARTSDSNEQFF. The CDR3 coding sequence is TGTGCCAGCAGTGAAGCCCGGACTAGCGATTCCAATGAGCAGTTCTTC.

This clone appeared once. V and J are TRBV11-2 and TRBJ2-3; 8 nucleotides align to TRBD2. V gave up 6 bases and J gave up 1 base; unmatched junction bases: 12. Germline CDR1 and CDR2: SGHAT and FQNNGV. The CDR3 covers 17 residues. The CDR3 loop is CASRSGSGGMRTDTQYF. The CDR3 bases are TGTGCCAGCAGGAGCGGGAGTGGAGGTATGCGCACAGATACGCAGTATTTT.

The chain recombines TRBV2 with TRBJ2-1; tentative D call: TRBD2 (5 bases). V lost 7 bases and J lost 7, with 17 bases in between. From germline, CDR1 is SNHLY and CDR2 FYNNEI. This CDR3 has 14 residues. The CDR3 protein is CASTGETIGNEQFF. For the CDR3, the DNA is TGTGCCAGCACCGGAGAGACTATTGGGAATGAGCAGTTCTTC.